Listed below are T cell receptor beta chains from one sample, sequenced in a study of blood T cell repertoires in COVID-19. The repertoire was sequenced with immunoSEQ multiplex PCR; TCRdb's copy has only in-frame clones and lacks some. The table shows about 310,000 clones, with roughly 85% occurring only once. Sample: PBMCs or T cells enriched from blood (not recorded which). The receptor source for this set is a woman aged 30 to 39 who had been exposed to COVID-19. CDR3s include the opening cysteine and the closing phenylalanine or tryptophan. The D gene is left open where the match is weak. Part of the rows lack a size; the others show once, few, many or a class for expanded clones.

J gene,D gene,clone size,V gene,CDR3 DNA,CDR3 protein
TRBJ1-3,-,few,TRBV9,TGTGCCAGCAGCGTAGCCGCTGGAAACACCATATATTTT,CASSVAAGNTIYF
TRBJ1-6,-,-,TRBV5-1,TGCGCCAGCGCTTACGCCCAGGGTTTGAATTCACCCCTCCACTTT,CASAYAQGLNSPLHF
TRBJ1-2,TRBD1,-,TRBV6-5,TGTGCCAGCAGCGGACAGGGGGCTTTCTATGGCTACACCTTC,CASSGQGAFYGYTF
TRBJ1-2,-,few,TRBV7-9,TGTGCCAGCAGCTTAAATTGGGGGCAACGGGGAGGCTACACCTTC,CASSLNWGQRGGYTF
TRBJ1-5,-,-,TRBV19,TGTGCCAGTAGTCGGCAGGGTTCTGGCAATCAGCCCCAGCATTTT,CASSRQGSGNQPQHF
TRBJ1-5,TRBD1,-,TRBV19,TGTGCCAGCAGAGACAGGGGCAATCAGCCCCAGCATTTT,CASRDRGNQPQHF
TRBJ1-4,-,-,TRBV29-1,TGCAGCGTTGTTAGTGAAAAACTGTTTTTT,CSVVSEKLFF
TRBJ1-2,-,-,TRBV12-3/TRBV12-4,TGTGCCAGCAGTTTAACTATTAACTATGGCTACACCTTC,CASSLTINYGYTF
TRBJ2-2,TRBD2,-,TRBV7-3,TGTGCCAGCAGCCCTACTAGCGGAAGTAACACCGGGGAGCTGTTTTTT,CASSPTSGSNTGELFF
TRBJ1-5,-,-,TRBV5-5,TGTGCCAGCAGCTTGGATGAGGCCAATCAGCCCCAGCATTTT,CASSLDEANQPQHF
TRBJ2-3,-,-,TRBV7-3,TGTGCCAGCAGGCCTGGGGGCGGTGATAATACGCAGTATTTT,CASRPGGGDNTQYF
TRBJ1-4,TRBD1,-,TRBV5-1,TGCGCCAGCAGCTTGGCCATAGGGACAGAGGAAAAACTGTTTTTT,CASSLAIGTEEKLFF
TRBJ1-2,-,-,TRBV28,TGTGCCAGCAGTTCAAGTACTAATGGCTACACCTTC,CASSSSTNGYTF
TRBJ1-4,TRBD1,few,TRBV28,TGTGCCAGCAGTGACCCGGGACAGGGTAATGAAAAACTGTTTTTT,CASSDPGQGNEKLFF
TRBJ1-2,TRBD1,-,TRBV28,TGTGCCAGCAGGACTGAGGGGACAGACTATGGCTACACCTTC,CASRTEGTDYGYTF
TRBJ1-4,TRBD1,-,TRBV7-9,TGTGCCAGCAGCTTATTTATCCGACAGGGAACTAATGAAAAACTGTTTTTT,CASSLFIRQGTNEKLFF
TRBJ1-6,TRBD1,once,TRBV5-4,TGTGCCAGCAGCAAGGGACAGGGCAATTCACCCCTCCACTTT,CASSKGQGNSPLHF
TRBJ2-4,-,once,TRBV10-3,TGTGCCACCAGCCTTTTGGAGAAAAACATTCAGTACTTC,CATSLLEKNIQYF
TRBJ2-7,-,-,TRBV28,TGTGCCAGCATATCTCAGGGGGGCTCCTACGAGCAGTACTTC,CASISQGGSYEQYF
TRBJ2-5,TRBD2,-,TRBV30,TGTGCCTGGACGGCGGGACTAGCGGGACAAGAGACCCAGTACTTC,CAWTAGLAGQETQYF
TRBJ1-1,TRBD1,few,TRBV7-9,TGTGCCAGCAGCTCCCAGGGGGCCCACACTGAAGCTTTCTTT,CASSSQGAHTEAFF
TRBJ2-3,TRBD2,-,TRBV11-2,TGTGCCAGCAGCGTATTACTAGCGGGGAGCACAGATACGCAGTATTTT,CASSVLLAGSTDTQYF
TRBJ2-5,TRBD1,-,TRBV10-3,TGTGCCATCAGTGGGAGGGGGCCGACAGGGGGTGGCCAAGAGACCCAGTACTTC,CAISGRGPTGGGQETQYF
TRBJ2-1,-,-,TRBV21-1,TGTGCCAGCAGCCCCCATAACGGGACAGGGGTGAAAAATGAGCAGTTCTTC,CASSPHNGTGVKNEQFF
TRBJ2-1,TRBD2,-,TRBV7-2,TGTGCCAGCAAGGTAGCGGGAGATGAGCAGTTCTTC,CASKVAGDEQFF
TRBJ1-6,-,-,TRBV25-1,TGTGCCAGCAGTGAATCGGAAATAGGAGGGTATCATTCACCCCTCCACTTT,CASSESEIGGYHSPLHF
TRBJ2-7,-,many,TRBV28,TGTGCCAGCAGCCCTTGGCAGAATGACTACGAGCAGTACTTC,CASSPWQNDYEQYF
TRBJ1-2,-,once,TRBV6-5,TGTGCCAGCAACTCGGGGGAGGGCTACACCTTC,CASNSGEGYTF
TRBJ1-1,TRBD1,once,TRBV28,TGTGCCAGCAGTCTCCGGACAGGGATTGAAGCTTTCTTT,CASSLRTGIEAFF
TRBJ2-1,-,-,TRBV4-1,TGCGCCAGCAGCCAAGATGGCCGCAACGACTACAATGAGCAGTTCTTC,CASSQDGRNDYNEQFF
TRBJ2-7,-,-,TRBV21-1,TGTGCCAGCAGCGACCCGGGACAGGGGACGTACGAGCAGTACTTC,CASSDPGQGTYEQYF
TRBJ1-1,-,-,TRBV19,TGTGCCAGTAGTATAGATGGGACACAGGCGGCTTTCTTT,CASSIDGTQAAFF
TRBJ1-2,-,-,TRBV29-1,TGCAGCGTTGAGCTGTTCGGGGGCTATGGCTACACCTTC,CSVELFGGYGYTF
TRBJ1-1,-,once,TRBV5-1,TGCGCCAGCAGCCCGGGACTTAACACTGAAGCTTTCTTT,CASSPGLNTEAFF
TRBJ2-7,TRBD1,-,TRBV27,TGTGCCAGCAGAGATACAGGGGCTCCCTACGAGCAGTACTTC,CASRDTGAPYEQYF
TRBJ2-6,-,-,TRBV20-1,TGCAGTGCTAGTCAGGGACACTCTGGGGCCAACGTCCTGACTTTC,CSASQGHSGANVLTF
TRBJ2-3,-,-,TRBV27,TGTGCCAGCAGTATTCCAGGGGATGTCACAGATACGCAGTATTTT,CASSIPGDVTDTQYF
TRBJ2-1,-,-,TRBV7-3,TGTGCCAGCAGCTTTCTGGCGGAGGCCTACAATGAGCAGTTCTTC,CASSFLAEAYNEQFF
TRBJ2-7,-,once,TRBV5-1,TGCGCCAGCAGCTTGGTGGAGGGGGCCTCCTACGAGCAGTACTTC,CASSLVEGASYEQYF
TRBJ2-7,TRBD1,-,TRBV20-1,TGCAGCGGGGAACAGGGGTTCGAGCAGTACTTC,CSGEQGFEQYF
TRBJ1-1,TRBD1,-,TRBV30,TGTGCCTGGGGCAGGGGGCCCCACACTGAAGCTTTCTTT,CAWGRGPHTEAFF
TRBJ2-1,TRBD2,-,TRBV7-9,TGTGCCAGCAGCTTACGGGGACTAGGGTCCAATGAGCAGTTCTTC,CASSLRGLGSNEQFF
TRBJ1-4,-,-,TRBV18,TGTGCCAGCTCATCAGGACAGCCTAATGAAAAACTGTTTTTT,CASSSGQPNEKLFF
TRBJ1-6,TRBD1,-,TRBV11-2,TGTGCCAGCAGCCCCCGGCCTGGGACAGCTAATTCACCCCTCCACTTT,CASSPRPGTANSPLHF
TRBJ1-2,-,-,TRBV19,TGTGCCAGCTACGACAGGCAGGGCCTTAACTATGGCTACACCTTC,CASYDRQGLNYGYTF
TRBJ2-3,-,-,TRBV30,TGTGCCTGGAGAAAGACTTCTATCACAGATACGCAGTATTTT,CAWRKTSITDTQYF
TRBJ1-2,-,-,TRBV5-1,TGCGCCAGCAGCTTAAGCGGGACCGACTATGGCTACACCTTC,CASSLSGTDYGYTF
TRBJ1-1,-,-,TRBV18,TGTGCCAGCTCACTGATACCGGACACTGAAGCTTTCTTT,CASSLIPDTEAFF
TRBJ1-4,TRBD1,-,TRBV7-9,TGTGCCAGCAGCCTTGGACAGGGAGGGACCAATGAAAAACTGTTTTTT,CASSLGQGGTNEKLFF
TRBJ2-7,TRBD2,once,TRBV19,TGTGCCAGTCAAGCGGGAGTGGGCTACGAGCAGTACTTC,CASQAGVGYEQYF